This TCR beta chain comes out of a study of T cells after posttransplantation cyclophosphamide. The related graft donor's blood sample was taken on the day of bone marrow donation. Trimming stripped 1 base from V and 0 bases from J, with 9 bases between. CDR3 size: 15 residues. Germline V gene sequence: CDR1 LNHDA, CDR2 SQIVND (reference sequence). This clone was found a few times. Its cognate antigen is unknown. Whole-study results and caveats: Recipient CMV seropositivity and CMV reactivation strongly tracked TRB clonality. Later blood repertoires were often dominated by clones from the donor CD8+ memory compartment.

Sequencing used immunoSEQ multiplex PCR; TCRdb keeps in-frame clones, though not all of them. Sampling found about 30,000 clones, none seen once. The sample comprised PBMCs. This receptor was taken from a woman aged 55-69 years in good health, CMV-negative, and a related stem cell transplant donor. The chain is built from TRBV19 and TRBJ2-5; D possibly corresponds to TRBD1 (5 bases). The CDR3 sequence is CASSIGQIYQETQYF. CDR3 bases: TGTGCCAGTAGTATAGGACAGATTTACCAAGAGACCCAGTACTTC. The full variable domain, rest sourced from reference TRBV19 and TRBJ2-5, is DGGITQSPKYLFRKEGQNVTLSCEQNLNHDAMYWYRQDPGQGLRLIYYSQIVNDFQKGDIAEGYSVSREKKESFPLTVTSAQKNPTAFYLCASSIGQIYQETQYFGPGTRLLVL.